The 28 T cell receptor beta chains below were found in one sample sequenced in a study of T cell responses to AZD1222 COVID-19 vaccine. The assay was immunoSEQ multiplex PCR, and TCRdb's table has in-frame clones only and misses some. The sample lists 100,000 or so clones, over 75% occurring once. The source was peripheral blood, collected on day 0 of AZD1222 vaccination. Receptor source: an adult in good health.

The chain uses TRBV6-5 and TRBJ2-3; 7 positions match TRBD2. Trimming removed 5 bases from V and 8 bases from J; junction bases left unmatched: 7. Germline CDR1 is MNHEY and CDR2 is SVGAGI. The CDR3 loop spans 13 amino acids. CDR3 nucleotide sequence: TGTGCCAGCAGTACCCAGGGACTATCTACGCAGTATTTT. This translates into CASSTQGLSTQYF.

The V call is TRBV12-3 or TRBV12-4, the J call TRBJ2-1; D is ambiguous. The V gene lost 3 bases and the J gene lost 7 bases, with 10 bases spanning the gap. This CDR3 comprises 13 residues. The CDR3 spells CASSFIGLNEQFF. CDR3 bases: TGTGCCAGCAGTTTTATCGGTTTAAATGAGCAGTTCTTC.

CDR3 bases: TGTGCCAGCAGTTTATTCACTACCAAAATTCCACTCTACGAGCAGTACTTC. It is translated as CASSLFTTKIPLYEQYF. The chain employs TRBV28 and TRBJ2-7; unclear D gene. Per the germline V gene, CDR1 is MDHEN and CDR2 is SYDVKM. The V end was cut by 1 base, the J end by 3 bases, with 19 bases between. The CDR3 is made up of 17 amino acids.

This chain joins TRBV5-1 and TRBJ2-5; TRBD1 matches at 8 bases. V lost 2 bases, J lost 4 bases, and 7 bases stayed unmatched. The CDR3 is 15 residues long. Germline CDR1 SGHRS, CDR2 YFSETQ. CDR3 region: CASSFPRGRPETQYF. CDR3 bases: TGCGCCAGCAGCTTCCCCAGGGGGCGCCCAGAGACCCAGTACTTC.

This chain connects TRBV19 to TRBJ1-2; D may be TRBD1 (6 bases). The length of the CDR3 is 15 residues. The V and J ends lost 0 bases and 5 bases respectively, with 13 bases between them. CDR1 LNHDA and CDR2 SQIVND come from the germline V gene (reference sequence). In nucleotides, the CDR3 is TGTGCCAGTAGTATAGACGTGGACAGCCCTTATGGCTACACCTTC. Encoded protein: CASSIDVDSPYGYTF.

Here the CDR3 DNA reads TGTGCCAGCAGCCGCCCGGGGAACACTGAAGCTTTCTTT. Translated: CASSRPGNTEAFF. The chain carries TRBV6-2 or TRBV6-3 and TRBJ1-1; D is ambiguous. The V end lost 6 bases, the J end lost 1 base, and 9 bases lay between the germline ends. This CDR3 has 13 amino acids. Germline CDR1 reads MNHEY; CDR2 reads SVGEGT.

CDR3 protein: CASRTTPVSGNTIYF. The CDR3 DNA follows: TGTGCCAGTAGGACCACACCTGTCTCTGGAAACACCATATATTTT. This chain links TRBV19 with TRBJ1-3; no definite D call. V gave up 6 bases and J gave up 0 bases, with 12 bases separating them. Germline CDR1 reads LNHDA; CDR2 reads SQIVND (reference sequence). This CDR3 spans 15 amino acids.

The V gene is TRBV10-1, the J gene TRBJ2-2; 7 bases agree with TRBD1. V lost 2 bases, J lost 3 bases, and 9 bases stayed unmatched. Germline CDR1 reads WNHNN; CDR2 reads SYGVQD (reference sequence). The CDR3 is made up of 17 amino acids. The CDR3: CASSEPRQGADTGELFF. In DNA, the CDR3 is TGCGCCAGCAGTGAGCCTAGACAGGGCGCCGACACCGGGGAGCTGTTTTTT.

The chain employs TRBV19 and TRBJ2-5, with D hard to call. In germline, CDR1 is LNHDA, CDR2 SQIVND (reference sequence). Trimming left V 5 bases short and J 5 bases short, with 9 bases between. The CDR3 spans 12 residues. The CDR3 DNA follows: TGTGCCAGTAGTCCAAGTCCGGAGACCCAGTACTTC. This codes for CASSPSPETQYF.

This chain links TRBV14 with TRBJ1-2; 7 nucleotides align to TRBD1. Trimming removed 8 bases from V and 7 bases from J; junction bases left unmatched: 4. The CDR3 runs to 11 residues. The germline V gene has CDR1 SGHDN and CDR2 FVKESK. The CDR3 DNA reads as TGTGCCAGCGGATCAGGGGGTGGCTACACCTTC. This codes for CASGSGGGYTF.

J is TRBJ1-3 and V is TRBV3-1 (or the pseudogene TRBV3-2); no clear D. V was trimmed by 1 base and J by 2 bases, leaving 12 bases between them. The CDR3 contains 16 residues. Germline CDR1 LGHDT, CDR2 YNNKEL (reference sequence). CDR3 loop: CASSQGQGLAGNTIYF. In DNA, the CDR3 is TGTGCCAGCAGCCAAGGTCAAGGGTTAGCTGGAAACACCATATATTTT.

This chain joins TRBV18 and TRBJ2-1; D possibly corresponds to TRBD2 (5 bases). Germline lookup yields CDR1 KGHSH and CDR2 LQKENI. Trimming pared 2 bases from V and 10 bases from J, leaving 9 bases between. There are 12 residues in the CDR3. The CDR3 is CASSPTGNEQFF. The DNA of the CDR3 is TGTGCCAGCTCACCAACGGGGAACGAGCAGTTCTTC.

This clone was recorded once. The V gene is TRBV6-2 or TRBV6-3, the J gene TRBJ2-7; TRBD2 might be the D (6 bases). Trimming cost V 0 bases and J 5 bases, with 8 bases left between them. This CDR3 contains 13 residues. Per germline, CDR1 MNHEY and CDR2 SVGEGT. CDR3 in DNA: TGTGCCAGCAGTTACTCCGGGGGAAACGAGCAGTACTTC. Translating gives CASSYSGGNEQYF.

The J gene is TRBJ2-1, the V gene TRBV28; 11 nucleotides match TRBD2. The CDR3 length is 12 residues. CDR1 MDHEN and CDR2 SYDVKM come from the germline V gene. Trimming cost V 6 bases and J 14 bases; bases outside gene matches: 6. CDR3 coding DNA: TGTGCCAGCAGCCTTACTAGCGGGAGCAAGTTCTTC. As protein: CASSLTSGSKFF.

CDR3 nucleotides: TGCAGTGCTAGGACCTATGGCTACACCTTC. Amino acids: CSARTYGYTF. V gene TRBV20-1 combines with J gene TRBJ1-2; D gene ambiguous. Trimming stripped 3 bases from V and 4 bases from J, with 3 bases between. The CDR3 loop spans 10 amino acids. Germline assignment: CDR1 DFQATT and CDR2 SNEGSKA (reference sequence).

The sample holds one count of this clone. The genes are TRBV28 and TRBJ1-2; D not resolved. Trimming removed 7 bases from V and 3 bases from J, with 15 bases in between. The CDR3 spans 14 residues. From germline, CDR1 is MDHEN and CDR2 SYDVKM. The CDR3 sequence: CASTTLWADYGYTF. The CDR3 DNA is TGTGCCAGCACCACCTTATGGGCAGACTATGGCTACACCTTC.

The gene calls are TRBV5-6 and TRBJ2-1; perhaps TRBD2 as D (6 bases). The CDR3 runs 19 residues. The germline V and J ends were trimmed by 6 bases and 4 bases, with 29 bases remaining between them. Per germline, CDR1 SGHDT and CDR2 YYEEEE. The CDR3 spells CASTIGRGSGGGMYNEQFF. In DNA form, the CDR3 reads TGTGCCAGCACCATTGGTCGAGGTAGCGGAGGCGGCATGTACAATGAGCAGTTCTTC.

The chain uses TRBV9 and TRBJ1-1; D possibly corresponds to TRBD1 (6 bases). Between the trimmed V and J ends, which lost 3 bases and 4 bases, there was a span of 10 bases. The CDR3 is 13 amino acids. Germline CDR1 SGDLS, CDR2 YYNGEE. The DNA for the CDR3 is TGTGCCAGCAGCGCGTCGACAGGCACTGAAGCTTTCTTT. As protein: CASSASTGTEAFF.

The chain carries TRBV10-3 and TRBJ1-1, with TRBD1 matching 7 bases. V shed 3 bases, J shed 5 bases, and the junction held 6 bases outside the gene matches. This CDR3 contains 14 residues. Per germline, CDR1 ENHRY and CDR2 SYGVKD. The CDR3 DNA is TGTGCCATCAGTGAATACAGGGGAGAAACTGAAGCTTTCTTT. Amino acids: CAISEYRGETEAFF.

CDR3 sequence (DNA): TGTGCCAGCAGTGAGCTTGTTTCCTACAATGAGCAGTTCTTC. This codes for CASSELVSYNEQFF. The V gene is TRBV2, the J gene TRBJ2-1, with D unclear. Trimming removed 3 bases from V and 1 base from J, with 7 bases in between. Per the germline V gene, CDR1 is SNHLY and CDR2 is FYNNEI. The CDR3 spans 14 residues.

CDR3 region: CASSQDVRSGLTYNEQFF. The CDR3 DNA reads TGCGCCAGCAGCCAAGACGTACGGAGCGGCTTAACCTACAATGAGCAGTTCTTC. The gene calls are TRBV4-1 and TRBJ2-1, with a possible D match to TRBD2 (5 bases). The CDR3 is 18 residues long. V gave up 0 bases and J gave up 2 bases, with 17 bases separating them. Germline V gene data show CDR1 as MGHRA and CDR2 as YSYEKL.

The chain joins TRBV2 to TRBJ1-2; D unresolved. The CDR3 is 15 amino acids. CDR1 and CDR2 from the germline V gene are SNHLY and FYNNEI. Trimming left V 4 bases short and J 8 bases short, with 20 bases between. CDR3 DNA: TGTGCCAGCAGTGGAAGACGGGATGCCCCTGTGGGCTACACCTTC. Protein product: CASSGRRDAPVGYTF.

The chain couples TRBV9 to TRBJ2-7, with 11 positions matching TRBD2. J gave up 7 bases and V 0 bases, and 6 bases lay outside the gene matches. Germline loops: CDR1 SGDLS, CDR2 YYNGEE. The CDR3 contains 15 residues. CDR3: CASSVDSSGRQEQYF. The CDR3 DNA reads as TGTGCCAGCAGCGTAGATTCTAGCGGGAGGCAAGAGCAGTACTTC.

This chain uses TRBV28 with TRBJ1-5, with D hard to call. The CDR3 runs to 16 residues. CDR1 and CDR2 (germline): MDHEN, SYDVKM. V was clipped by 2 bases and J by 4 bases, with 15 bases between them. The CDR3 region has the DNA TGTGCCAGCAGTTTAGATGCCGGGGAACGAAATCAGCCCCAGCATTTT. This gives the protein CASSLDAGERNQPQHF.

The chain links TRBV6-5 to TRBJ1-1, with D perhaps matching TRBD1 (5 bases). The CDR3 loop spans 12 amino acids. CDR1 and CDR2 from the germline V gene are MNHEY and SVGAGI. Trimming stripped 6 bases from V and 3 bases from J, with 8 bases between. CDR3 DNA: TGTGCCAGCAGATGGGGGGACACTGAAGCTTTCTTT. Amino acids: CASRWGDTEAFF.

This clone was detected once. V is TRBV5-6 and J is TRBJ1-5; TRBD1 matches 8 bases. This CDR3 has 16 amino acids. Per germline, CDR1 SGHDT and CDR2 YYEEEE. V lost 0 bases and J lost 0; bases outside the gene matches: 2. CDR3 sequence (DNA): TGTGCCAGCAGCTTGGCCGGGACAGGTAGCAATCAGCCCCAGCATTTT. Translation gives CASSLAGTGSNQPQHF.

V usage is TRBV5-1 and J usage is TRBJ2-1, with 9 bases that match TRBD1. Germline V gives CDR1 SGHRS, CDR2 YFSETQ. CDR3 length: 15 amino acids. J gave up 0 bases and V 7 bases, and 5 bases lay outside the gene matches. The CDR3 sequence is CASQTGGSSYNEQFF. In DNA form, the CDR3 reads TGCGCCAGCCAGACAGGGGGAAGCTCCTACAATGAGCAGTTCTTC.

The chain joins TRBV12-3 or TRBV12-4 to TRBJ2-3, with D possibly being TRBD2 (5 bases). This CDR3 spans 12 amino acids. Trimming removed 7 bases from V and 6 bases from J, with 11 bases in between. The CDR3 DNA sequence: TGTGCCAGCAAGGGCTCGGGGGATACGCAGTATTTT. This gives the protein CASKGSGDTQYF.